The source of this T cell receptor (beta chain) is a study of technical replicates of blood from a handful of donors. This table comes from immunoSEQ multiplex PCR, and its TCRdb copy is limited to in-frame clones, with some not included. The sample shows thousands of clones, about 90% of them seen only once. The TCR comes from a human donor in good health. Source material: PBMCs.

The CDR3 DNA reads as TGTGCCAGCAGCCGGACTACTTCCTACAATGAGCAGTTCTTC. This translates into CASSRTTSYNEQFF. This chain connects TRBV11-3 to TRBJ2-1; a weak D match, TRBD2 (6 bases). With 5 bases removed from V and 1 base from J, the gap between germline ends came to 9 bases. This CDR3 is 14 amino acids long. Germline V lookup: CDR1 SGHNT, CDR2 YENEEA. Variable domain in full (rest from reference TRBV11-3 and TRBJ2-1): EAGVVQSPRYKIIEKKQPVAFWCNPISGHNTLYWYLQNLGQGPELLIRYENEEAVDDSQLPKDRFSAERLKGVDSTLKIQPAELGDSAVYLCASSRTTSYNEQFFGPGTRLTVL.